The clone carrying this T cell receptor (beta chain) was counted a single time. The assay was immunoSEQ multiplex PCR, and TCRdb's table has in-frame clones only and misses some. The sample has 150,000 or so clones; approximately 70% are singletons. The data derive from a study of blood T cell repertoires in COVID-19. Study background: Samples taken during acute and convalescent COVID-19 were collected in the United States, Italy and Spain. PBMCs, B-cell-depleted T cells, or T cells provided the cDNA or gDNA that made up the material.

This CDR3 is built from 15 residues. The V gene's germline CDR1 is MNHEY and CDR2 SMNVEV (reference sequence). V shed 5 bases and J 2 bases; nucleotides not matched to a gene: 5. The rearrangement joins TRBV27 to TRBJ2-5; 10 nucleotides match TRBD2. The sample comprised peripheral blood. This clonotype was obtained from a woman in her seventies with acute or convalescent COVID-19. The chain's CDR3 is CASSPSGGLQETQYF. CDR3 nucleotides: TGTGCCAGCAGTCCTAGCGGGGGCCTACAAGAGACCCAGTACTTC.